The 21 T cell receptor beta chains listed next were all sequenced from one sample in a study of cytomegalovirus exposure and HLA in healthy donors. 13 Jbeta primers and 60 Vbeta primers were used for the PCR. The data were produced by immunoSEQ multiplex PCR, yet TCRdb's version contains in-frame clones alone and is incomplete. The sample lists roughly 120,000 clones, 75% to 80% occurring once. Sequenced material: PBMCs. Source of these receptors: a middle-aged man in good health and CMV-seronegative.

V usage is TRBV4-1 and J usage is TRBJ2-7; possible D gene TRBD2, 5 bases. Germline V gene lookup returns CDR1 MGHRA and CDR2 YSYEKL. V was shortened by 0 bases and J by 6 bases, with 9 bases between the two germline ends. This CDR3 contains 13 residues. Here the CDR3 DNA reads TGCGCCAGCAGCCAAGATCCGCGGGCCGAGCAGTACTTC. It yields the protein CASSQDPRAEQYF.

The J gene is TRBJ1-5, the V gene TRBV7-6; TRBD1 is a possible D gene (5 bases). The V end was cut by 1 base, the J end by 6 bases, with 10 bases between. Germline V CDR1 and CDR2: SGHVS, FNYEAQ. The CDR3 totals 14 residues. The CDR3 region has the DNA TGTGCCAGCAGCTTAGGTGGGGGGATTCAGCCCCAGCATTTT. Translated: CASSLGGGIQPQHF.

This clone has a handful of counts. The rearrangement uses TRBV6-6 and TRBJ1-1, with D perhaps TRBD1 (6 bases). The length of the CDR3 is 14 residues. Germline V CDR1 and CDR2: MNHNY, SVGAGI (reference sequence). Deletions cut 6 bases from V and 4 bases from J, with 15 bases between. CDR3 coding DNA: TGTGCCAGCAGGGACCCGGCAGGGGCCACTGAAGCTTTCTTT. Translating gives CASRDPAGATEAFF.

The CDR3, as DNA: TGCGCCAGCAGCTTAGGGACTAGCGGGGCGGTAGATACGCAGTATTTT. Translation gives CASSLGTSGAVDTQYF. This chain links TRBV5-1 with TRBJ2-3, with 13 positions matching TRBD2. The CDR3 is made up of 16 amino acids. Germline values: CDR1 SGHRS, CDR2 YFSETQ. J gave up 5 bases and V 2 bases, and 5 bases lay outside the gene matches. Drawing the rest from reference TRBV5-1 and TRBJ2-3, the complete variable domain is KAGVTQTPRYLIKTRGQQVTLSCSPISGHRSVSWYQQTPGQGLQFLFEYFSETQRNKGNFPGRFSGRQFSNSRSEMNVSTLELGDSALYLCASSLGTSGAVDTQYFGPGTRLTVL.

V and J are TRBV12-5 and TRBJ2-2; 10 bases match TRBD1. Looked up from germline, CDR1 is LGHNT and CDR2 is FRNRAP. The CDR3 consists of 15 residues. Losses at the gene ends were 3 bases for V and 13 bases for J; bases not matched to a gene: 11. This CDR3 reads CASGFPGQGPLGLFF. The DNA of the CDR3 is TGTGCTAGTGGTTTCCCGGGACAGGGGCCGCTGGGGCTGTTTTTT.

This chain links TRBV6-5 with TRBJ1-1; tentative D call: TRBD1 (6 bases). This CDR3 region has 13 residues. The V end was cut by 1 base, the J end by 11 bases, with 14 bases between. Germline CDR1 MNHEY, CDR2 SVGAGI. CDR3 amino acids: CASSYYETGGAFF. CDR3 in DNA: TGTGCCAGCAGTTACTACGAGACAGGAGGCGCTTTCTTT.

This clone was seen just once. The chain employs TRBV2 and TRBJ1-1; weak D call: TRBD1 (6 bases). Between the trimmed V and J ends, which lost 6 bases and 0 bases, there was a span of 17 bases. Looked up from germline, CDR1 is SNHLY and CDR2 is FYNNEI. The CDR3 covers 16 residues. CDR3 sequence reads: CASRTILGQLNTEAFF. DNA for the CDR3: TGTGCCAGCAGAACTATATTAGGACAGTTGAACACTGAAGCTTTCTTT.

The chain links TRBV29-1 to TRBJ2-3; D perhaps matches TRBD2 (6 bases). V shed 7 bases and J shed 4 bases, with 12 bases lying between them. The CDR3 length is 12 residues. CDR1 is SQVTM, CDR2 ANQGSEA, per germline. The CDR3 bases are TGCAGCGGCTATAGCGGAGCAGATACGCAGTATTTT. Its protein product is CSGYSGADTQYF.

The CDR3 DNA is TGTGCCAGCAGCACAGGGGCGGTCGCTGAAGCTTTCTTT. Translation gives CASSTGAVAEAFF. The J gene is TRBJ1-1, the V gene TRBV6-6; 7 nucleotides line up with TRBD1. Germline V gives CDR1 MNHNY, CDR2 SVGAGI (reference sequence). This CDR3 spans 13 amino acids. J was trimmed by 6 bases and V by 6 bases; bases with no gene match: 7.

In DNA form, the CDR3 reads TGTGCCAGCAGCTTAGAGGTACAGGGGGTTGGCTACACCTTC. It translates to CASSLEVQGVGYTF. V gene TRBV7-9 combines with J gene TRBJ1-2; 8 nucleotides line up with TRBD1. CDR1 is SEHNR, CDR2 FQNEAQ, per germline (reference sequence). V shed 1 base, J shed 7 bases, and the junction held 5 bases outside the gene matches. The CDR3 covers 14 residues.

The V and J genes are TRBV5-1 and TRBJ2-2, with D possibly matching TRBD1 (6 bases). This CDR3 is 15 amino acids long. The V gene's germline CDR1 is SGHRS and CDR2 YFSETQ. V lost 4 bases and J lost 4, with 14 bases in between. The CDR3 loop is CASSTQGKGTGELFF. CDR3 DNA: TGCGCCAGCAGCACACAGGGAAAAGGCACCGGGGAGCTGTTTTTT.

CDR3 protein: CASSLASRVESPLHF. The CDR3 DNA sequence: TGTGCCAGCAGCTTGGCCTCTCGAGTCGAATCACCCCTCCACTTT. This sequence joins TRBV5-5 and TRBJ1-6; no firm D call. The CDR3 is 15 residues long. V was shortened by 0 bases and J by 10 bases, with 14 bases between the two germline ends. Germline-derived CDR1 and CDR2 are SGHKS and YYEKEE (reference sequence).

The V gene is TRBV6-1, the J gene TRBJ2-1; possibly TRBD2 for D (6 bases). The CDR3 spans 14 residues. The V end was cut by 7 bases, the J end by 8 bases, with 18 bases between. The germline CDR1 and CDR2 sequences are MNHNS and SASEGT. The CDR3 reads CASTTKRVPYEQFF. In DNA form, the CDR3 reads TGTGCCAGCACAACTAAGCGGGTGCCCTATGAGCAGTTCTTC.

This clone was seen a single time. The V gene is TRBV6-4, the J gene TRBJ2-2; possibly TRBD2 for D (6 bases). V was trimmed by 4 bases and J by 3 bases, leaving 12 bases between them. This CDR3 comprises 15 residues. CDR1 and CDR2 from the germline V gene are MRHNA and SNTAGT. The CDR3 region is CASSVSSEHTGELFF. The CDR3 coding sequence is TGTGCCAGCAGTGTGTCTAGCGAACACACCGGGGAGCTGTTTTTT.

This rearrangement joins TRBV7-2 to TRBJ1-3; D gene uncertain. CDR1 and CDR2 from the germline V gene are SGHTA and FQGNSA. V lost 5 bases and J 2 bases, leaving 10 bases between the germline ends. The length of the CDR3 is 14 residues. This CDR3 reads CASSPGFAGNTIYF. CDR3 bases: TGTGCCAGCAGCCCGGGTTTCGCTGGAAACACCATATATTTT.

The V gene is TRBV9, the J gene TRBJ1-4; 8 nucleotides line up with TRBD1. The germline V gene encodes CDR1 SGDLS and CDR2 YYNGEE. The junction had 9 bases not matched to a gene; V was cut back by 4 bases and J by 7 bases. The CDR3 totals 15 residues. The CDR3: CASSSRTGLGEKLFF. CDR3 DNA sequence: TGTGCCAGCAGCTCCCGGACAGGGTTGGGTGAAAAACTGTTTTTT.

This clone has only a few counts. V and J are TRBV7-9 and TRBJ2-7; D not resolved. V lost 5 bases and J 6 bases, leaving 11 bases between the germline ends. CDR1 is SEHNR, CDR2 FQNEAQ, per germline (reference sequence). The CDR3 contains 12 residues. CDR3 amino acids: CASSRSPGEQYF. Here the CDR3 DNA reads TGTGCCAGCAGCCGCAGTCCAGGCGAGCAGTACTTC.

This clone appeared a few times. The genes are TRBV6-1 and TRBJ1-2, with 7 bases lining up with TRBD1. Trimming at V came to 2 bases and at J to 1 base, leaving 1 base not matched to a gene. The V gene's germline CDR1 is MNHNS and CDR2 SASEGT. This CDR3 is 14 amino acids long. Here the CDR3 reads CASSERGHNYGYTF. Written as DNA, the CDR3 is TGTGCCAGCAGTGAAAGGGGGCATAACTATGGCTACACCTTC.

The chain has TRBV6-6 and TRBJ2-7; the D is unclear. This CDR3 is built from 13 residues. The germline V gene has CDR1 MNHNY and CDR2 SVGAGI (reference sequence). V was cut by 7 bases and J by 0 bases, with 10 bases left in between. CDR3 region: CASKPGFSYEQYF. The CDR3 DNA reads as TGTGCCAGCAAACCAGGATTCTCCTACGAGCAGTACTTC.

The chain combines TRBV27 with TRBJ2-5, with D perhaps TRBD1 (6 bases). The germline V gene has CDR1 MNHEY and CDR2 SMNVEV (reference sequence). V was cut by 3 bases and J by 5 bases, with 13 bases left in between. The CDR3 is 14 amino acids. The CDR3 spells CASSFGQNTETQYF. The CDR3 nucleotides read TGTGCCAGCAGTTTCGGACAGAACACGGAGACCCAGTACTTC.

The chain carries TRBV7-2 and TRBJ2-2; D is unclear. CDR3 length: 16 amino acids. V was clipped by 5 bases and J by 6 bases, with 19 bases between them. Germline V CDR1 and CDR2: SGHTA, FQGNSA. CDR3: CASSPFPTALAGELFF. CDR3 nucleotides: TGTGCCAGCAGCCCTTTTCCCACAGCTCTGGCCGGGGAGCTGTTTTTT.